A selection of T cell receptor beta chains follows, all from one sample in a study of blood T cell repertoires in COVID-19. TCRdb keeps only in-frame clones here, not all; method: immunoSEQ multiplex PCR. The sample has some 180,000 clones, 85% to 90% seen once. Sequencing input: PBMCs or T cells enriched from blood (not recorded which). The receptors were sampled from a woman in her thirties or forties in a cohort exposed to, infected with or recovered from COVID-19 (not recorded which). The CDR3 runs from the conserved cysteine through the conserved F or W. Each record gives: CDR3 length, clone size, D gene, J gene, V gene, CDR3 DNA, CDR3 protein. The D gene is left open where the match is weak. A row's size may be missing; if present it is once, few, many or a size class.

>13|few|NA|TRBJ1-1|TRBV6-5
TGTGCCAGCAGTTTACAGGGATACACTGAAGCTTTCTTT
CASSLQGYTEAFF
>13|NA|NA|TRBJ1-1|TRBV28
TGTGCCAGCAGTTTAGGGCAGAACACTGAAGCTTTCTTT
CASSLGQNTEAFF
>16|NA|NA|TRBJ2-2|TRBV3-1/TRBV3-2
TGTGCCAGCAGCCAAGCCCCAGGGCGGCACACCGGGGAGCTGTTTTTT
CASSQAPGRHTGELFF
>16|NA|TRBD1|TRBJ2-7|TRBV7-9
TGTGCCAGCAGCTCCCGGACAGGACTCCCTTTCTACGAGCAGTACTTC
CASSSRTGLPFYEQYF
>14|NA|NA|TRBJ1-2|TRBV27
TGTGCCAGCAGCTCGGATGGGAGGGGCTATGGCTACACCTTC
CASSSDGRGYGYTF
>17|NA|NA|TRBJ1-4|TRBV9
TGTGCCAGCAGCGTAGGAGGAGGGGACGGGGACGGTGAAAAACTGTTTTTT
CASSVGGGDGDGEKLFF
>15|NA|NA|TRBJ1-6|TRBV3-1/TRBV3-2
TGTGCCAGCAGCCAAGAGCAGGGATTGAGTTCACCCCTCCACTTT
CASSQEQGLSSPLHF
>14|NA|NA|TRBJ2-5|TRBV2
TGTGCCAGCAGCGTACTCAACGGGGAGGAGACCCAGTACTTC
CASSVLNGEETQYF
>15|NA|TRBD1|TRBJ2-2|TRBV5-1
TGCGCCAGCAGCTGGGACAGGGGGCAGACCGGGGAGCTGTTTTTT
CASSWDRGQTGELFF
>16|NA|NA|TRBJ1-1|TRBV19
TGTGCCAGTAGTATGCTGGAGGGGCTTTCGAACACTGAAGCTTTCTTT
CASSMLEGLSNTEAFF
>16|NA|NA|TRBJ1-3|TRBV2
TGTGCCAGCAGGACTACAACGGACAGTGGGGGAAACACCATATATTTT
CASRTTTDSGGNTIYF
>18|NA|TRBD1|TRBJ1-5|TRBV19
TGTGCCAGTAGTATTGACGGAAGGACAGGGCCGAGCAATCAGCCCCAGCATTTT
CASSIDGRTGPSNQPQHF
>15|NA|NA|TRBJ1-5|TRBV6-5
TGTGCCAGCAGTTACTCTGGCCGCTTGAATCAGCCCCAGCATTTT
CASSYSGRLNQPQHF
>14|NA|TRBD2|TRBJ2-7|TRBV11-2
TGTGCCAGCAGCCCGGGACTAGCGGACTACGAGCAGTACTTC
CASSPGLADYEQYF
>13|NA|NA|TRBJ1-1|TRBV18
TGTGCCAGCTCAGCAACAGCAAACACTGAAGCTTTCTTT
CASSATANTEAFF
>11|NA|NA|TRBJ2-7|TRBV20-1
TGCAGTGCTCCCCTAGAGTACGAGCAGTACTTC
CSAPLEYEQYF
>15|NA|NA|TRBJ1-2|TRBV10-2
TGCGCCAGCAGTGAGTCCGTCTACAGGAGTTATGGCTACACCTTC
CASSESVYRSYGYTF
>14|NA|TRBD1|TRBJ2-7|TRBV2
TGTGCCAGCAGTGAGGCGACAGGGTACTACGAGCAGTACTTC
CASSEATGYYEQYF
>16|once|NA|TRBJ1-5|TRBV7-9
TGTGCCAGCAGCTCGGACAGCCCTTATAGCAATCAGCCCCAGCATTTT
CASSSDSPYSNQPQHF
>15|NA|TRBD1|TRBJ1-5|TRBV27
TGTGCCAGCAGCCACAGGGGAGTGGGCAATCAGCCCCAGCATTTT
CASSHRGVGNQPQHF
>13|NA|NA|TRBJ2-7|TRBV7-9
TGTGCCAGCCGAGCCGGTCCCCTTTACGAGCAGTACTTC
CASRAGPLYEQYF
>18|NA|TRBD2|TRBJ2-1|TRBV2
TGTGCCAGCAGTGAAAAAGGTAGCGGGGGGCTAATGGGCAATGAGCAGTTCTTC
CASSEKGSGGLMGNEQFF
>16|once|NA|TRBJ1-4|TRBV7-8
TGTGCCAGCAGCCCTCCGGGGGGGCCCACTAATGAAAAACTGTTTTTT
CASSPPGGPTNEKLFF
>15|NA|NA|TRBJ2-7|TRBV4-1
TGCGCCAGCAGCCACCGTAGCGGTAGCTCCTACGAGCAGTACTTC
CASSHRSGSSYEQYF